The sequence of this T cell receptor beta chain was determined in a study of cytomegalovirus exposure and HLA in healthy donors. Study-level information: Later, an analysis reported that the 120 or so validation repertoires had used the same platform as the roughly 700 first-cohort repertoires. Notes on the study in general: The tendency of first-cohort TCR clusters to co-occur in the 110 or so validation repertoires emerged from a later analysis. The CMV antigen specificity of a few CMV-associated chains was confirmed through in vitro analysis. A list of 150 or so TCR beta chains associated with cytomegalovirus was given.

About this clone: Its target is unknown.

Assay used: immunoSEQ multiplex PCR; TCRdb lists only in-frame clones, some missing. The data contain fewer than 120,000 clones, over 75% of them singletons. In germline, CDR1 is SGHNT, CDR2 YYREEE (reference sequence). Trimming took 0 bases from V and 5 from J, leaving 14 bases between them. CDR3 length equals 15 residues. The rearrangement links TRBV5-4 to TRBJ2-5, with D possibly matching TRBD1 (5 bases). Material: PBMCs. This TCR was recovered from a woman in her twenties or thirties in good health and CMV-seropositive. CDR3 nucleotide sequence: TGTGCCAGCAGCTTGGCCGGCAGGGAAAGGGAGACCCAGTACTTC. The encoded protein is CASSLAGRERETQYF.